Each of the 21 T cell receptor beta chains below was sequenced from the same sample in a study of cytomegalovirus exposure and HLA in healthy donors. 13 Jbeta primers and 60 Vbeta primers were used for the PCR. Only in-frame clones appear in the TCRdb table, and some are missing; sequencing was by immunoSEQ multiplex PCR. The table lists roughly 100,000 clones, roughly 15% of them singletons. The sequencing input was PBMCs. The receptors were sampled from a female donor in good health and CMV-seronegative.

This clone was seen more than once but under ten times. CDR3 amino acids: CASSDLNEQFF. The CDR3 DNA sequence: TGTGCCAGCAGTGATCTCAATGAGCAGTTCTTC. The chain combines TRBV2 with TRBJ2-1; no clear D. CDR1 is SNHLY and CDR2 is FYNNEI in the germline V gene. V gave up 3 bases and J gave up 6 bases, with 3 bases separating them. The CDR3 runs to 11 residues.

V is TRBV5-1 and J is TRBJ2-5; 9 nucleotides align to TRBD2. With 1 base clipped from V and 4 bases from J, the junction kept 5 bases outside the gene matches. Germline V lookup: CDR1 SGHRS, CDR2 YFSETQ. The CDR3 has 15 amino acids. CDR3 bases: TGCGCCAGCAGCTTGCAGCGGGGGGCGGGAGAGACCCAGTACTTC. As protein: CASSLQRGAGETQYF.

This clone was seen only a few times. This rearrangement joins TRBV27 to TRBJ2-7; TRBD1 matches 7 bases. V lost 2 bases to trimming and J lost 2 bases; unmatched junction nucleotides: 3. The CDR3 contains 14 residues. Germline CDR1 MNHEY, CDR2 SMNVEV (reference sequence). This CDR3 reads CASSLRDSTYEQYF. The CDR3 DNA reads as TGTGCCAGCAGTTTAAGGGACAGTACCTACGAGCAGTACTTC.

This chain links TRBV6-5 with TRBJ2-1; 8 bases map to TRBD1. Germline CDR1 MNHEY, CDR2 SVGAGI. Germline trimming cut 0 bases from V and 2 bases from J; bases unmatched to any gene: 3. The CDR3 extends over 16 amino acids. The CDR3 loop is CASSYSRTGTYNEQFF. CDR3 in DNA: TGTGCCAGCAGTTACTCACGGACAGGGACCTACAATGAGCAGTTCTTC.

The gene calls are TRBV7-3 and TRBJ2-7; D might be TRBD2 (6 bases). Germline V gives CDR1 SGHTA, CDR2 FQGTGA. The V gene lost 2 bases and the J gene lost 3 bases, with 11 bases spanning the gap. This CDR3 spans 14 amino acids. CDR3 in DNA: TGTGCCAGCAGCTTACTGGGGGGAGTCTACGAGCAGTACTTC. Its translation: CASSLLGGVYEQYF. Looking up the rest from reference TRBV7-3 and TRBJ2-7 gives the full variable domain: GAGVSQTPSNKVTEKGKYVELRCDPISGHTALYWYRQSLGQGPEFLIYFQGTGAADDSGLPNDRFFAVRPEGSVSTLKIQRTERGDSAVYLCASSLLGGVYEQYFGPGTRLTVT.

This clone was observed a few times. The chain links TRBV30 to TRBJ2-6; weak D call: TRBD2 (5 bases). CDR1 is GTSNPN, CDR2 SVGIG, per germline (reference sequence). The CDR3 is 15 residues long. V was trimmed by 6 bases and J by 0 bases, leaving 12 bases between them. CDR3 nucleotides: TGTGCCTGCGGATCTGGACTCTCTGGGGCCAACGTCCTGACTTTC. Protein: CACGSGLSGANVLTF.

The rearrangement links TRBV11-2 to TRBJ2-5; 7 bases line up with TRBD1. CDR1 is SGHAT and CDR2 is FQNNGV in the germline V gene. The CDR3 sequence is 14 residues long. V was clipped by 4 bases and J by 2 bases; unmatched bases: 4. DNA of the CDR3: TGTGCCAGCAGCTCGGGACAGAGACAAGAGACCCAGTACTTC. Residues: CASSSGQRQETQYF.

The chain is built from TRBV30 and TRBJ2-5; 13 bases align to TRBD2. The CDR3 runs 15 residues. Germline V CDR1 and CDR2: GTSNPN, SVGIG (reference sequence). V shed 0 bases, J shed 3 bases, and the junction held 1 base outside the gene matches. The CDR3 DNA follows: TGTGCCTGGAGTGTAGGACTAGCGGGGGAAGAGACCCAGTACTTC. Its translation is CAWSVGLAGEETQYF.

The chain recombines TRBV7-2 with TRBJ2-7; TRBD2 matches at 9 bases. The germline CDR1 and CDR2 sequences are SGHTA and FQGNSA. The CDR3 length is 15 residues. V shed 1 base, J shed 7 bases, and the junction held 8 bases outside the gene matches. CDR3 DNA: TGTGCCAGCAGCTTAGAGGCGGGAGGGCCGAGGGAGCAGTACTTC. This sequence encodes CASSLEAGGPREQYF.

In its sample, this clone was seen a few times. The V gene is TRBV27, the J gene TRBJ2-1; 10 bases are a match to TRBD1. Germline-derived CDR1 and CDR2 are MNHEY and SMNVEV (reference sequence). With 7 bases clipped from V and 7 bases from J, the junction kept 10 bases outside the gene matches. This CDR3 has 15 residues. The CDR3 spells CASTLRGQGWNEQFF. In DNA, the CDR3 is TGTGCCAGCACCTTAAGGGGACAGGGGTGGAATGAGCAGTTCTTC.

The CDR3 loop reads CASSSHRGLGYTF. CDR3 nucleotide sequence: TGTGCCAGCAGTTCCCACAGGGGGCTTGGCTACACCTTC. The chain employs TRBV28 and TRBJ1-2; 9 bases are a match to TRBD1. Germline CDR1 is MDHEN and CDR2 is SYDVKM. Trimming removed 4 bases from V and 7 bases from J; junction bases left unmatched: 4. This CDR3 has 13 residues.

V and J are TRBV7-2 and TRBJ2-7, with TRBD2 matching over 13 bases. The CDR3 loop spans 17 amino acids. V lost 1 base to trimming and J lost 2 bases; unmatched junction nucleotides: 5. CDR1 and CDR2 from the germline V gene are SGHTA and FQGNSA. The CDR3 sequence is CASSLGLAGGFAYEQYF. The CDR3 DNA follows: TGTGCCAGCAGCTTAGGACTAGCGGGAGGATTCGCCTACGAGCAGTACTTC.

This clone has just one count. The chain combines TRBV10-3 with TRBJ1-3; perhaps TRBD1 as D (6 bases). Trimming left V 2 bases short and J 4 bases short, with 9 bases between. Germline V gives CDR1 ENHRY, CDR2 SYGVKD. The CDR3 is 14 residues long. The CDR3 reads CAISEQGSGNTIYF. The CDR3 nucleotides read TGTGCCATCAGTGAGCAGGGGTCCGGAAACACCATATATTTT.

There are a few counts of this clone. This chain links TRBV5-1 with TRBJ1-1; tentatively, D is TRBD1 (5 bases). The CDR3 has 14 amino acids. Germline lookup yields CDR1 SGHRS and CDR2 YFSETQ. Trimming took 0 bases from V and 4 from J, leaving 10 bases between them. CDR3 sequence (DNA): TGCGCCAGCAGCTTGGTCCTCCAGGGCACTGAAGCTTTCTTT. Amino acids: CASSLVLQGTEAFF.

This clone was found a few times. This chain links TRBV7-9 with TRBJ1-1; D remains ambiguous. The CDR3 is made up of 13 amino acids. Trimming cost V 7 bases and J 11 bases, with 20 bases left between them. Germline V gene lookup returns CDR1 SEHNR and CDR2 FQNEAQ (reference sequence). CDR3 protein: CASTRGGLNMAFF. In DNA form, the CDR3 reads TGTGCCAGCACCCGCGGAGGGCTTAATATGGCTTTCTTT.

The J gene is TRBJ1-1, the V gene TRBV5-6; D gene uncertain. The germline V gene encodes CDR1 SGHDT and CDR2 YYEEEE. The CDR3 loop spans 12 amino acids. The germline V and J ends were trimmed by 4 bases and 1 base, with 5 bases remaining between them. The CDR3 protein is CASSPGNTEAFF. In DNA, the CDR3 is TGTGCCAGCAGCCCAGGGAACACTGAAGCTTTCTTT.

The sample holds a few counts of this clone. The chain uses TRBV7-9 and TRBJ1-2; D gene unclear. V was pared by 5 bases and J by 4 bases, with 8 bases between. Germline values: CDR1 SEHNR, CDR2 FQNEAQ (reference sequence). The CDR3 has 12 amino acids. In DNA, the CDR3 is TGTGCCAGCAGCCTAACCCGCTATGGCTACACCTTC. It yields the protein CASSLTRYGYTF.

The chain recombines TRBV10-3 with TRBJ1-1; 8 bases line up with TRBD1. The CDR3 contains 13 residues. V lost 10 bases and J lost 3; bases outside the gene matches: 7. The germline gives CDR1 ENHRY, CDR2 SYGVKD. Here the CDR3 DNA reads TGTGCCACCCGGACAGGGACCGACACTGAAGCTTTCTTT. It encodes CATRTGTDTEAFF.

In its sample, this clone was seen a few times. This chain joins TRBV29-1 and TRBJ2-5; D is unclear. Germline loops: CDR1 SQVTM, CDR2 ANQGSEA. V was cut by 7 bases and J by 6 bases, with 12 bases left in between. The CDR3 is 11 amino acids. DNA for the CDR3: TGCAGCGCCTGGATCAGGAAGACCCAGTACTTC. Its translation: CSAWIRKTQYF.

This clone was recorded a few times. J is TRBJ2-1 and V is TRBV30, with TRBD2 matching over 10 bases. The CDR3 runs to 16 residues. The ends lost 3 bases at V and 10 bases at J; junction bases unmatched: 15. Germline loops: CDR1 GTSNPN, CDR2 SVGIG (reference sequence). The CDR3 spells CAWRLESGGAAGEQFF. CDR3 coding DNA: TGTGCCTGGAGACTGGAAAGCGGGGGGGCCGCTGGGGAGCAGTTCTTC.

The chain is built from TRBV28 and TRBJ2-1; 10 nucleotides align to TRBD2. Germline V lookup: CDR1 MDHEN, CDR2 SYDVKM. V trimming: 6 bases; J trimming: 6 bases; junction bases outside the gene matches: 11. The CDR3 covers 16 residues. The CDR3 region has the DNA TGTGCCAGCAGCCACCGACTTAGCGGGGGGCGCAATGAGCAGTTCTTC. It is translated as CASSHRLSGGRNEQFF. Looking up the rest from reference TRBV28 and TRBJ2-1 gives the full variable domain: DVKVTQSSRYLVKRTGEKVFLECVQDMDHENMFWYRQDPGLGLRLIYFSYDVKMKEKGDIPEGYSVSREKKERFSLILESASTNQTSMYLCASSHRLSGGRNEQFFGPGTRLTVL.